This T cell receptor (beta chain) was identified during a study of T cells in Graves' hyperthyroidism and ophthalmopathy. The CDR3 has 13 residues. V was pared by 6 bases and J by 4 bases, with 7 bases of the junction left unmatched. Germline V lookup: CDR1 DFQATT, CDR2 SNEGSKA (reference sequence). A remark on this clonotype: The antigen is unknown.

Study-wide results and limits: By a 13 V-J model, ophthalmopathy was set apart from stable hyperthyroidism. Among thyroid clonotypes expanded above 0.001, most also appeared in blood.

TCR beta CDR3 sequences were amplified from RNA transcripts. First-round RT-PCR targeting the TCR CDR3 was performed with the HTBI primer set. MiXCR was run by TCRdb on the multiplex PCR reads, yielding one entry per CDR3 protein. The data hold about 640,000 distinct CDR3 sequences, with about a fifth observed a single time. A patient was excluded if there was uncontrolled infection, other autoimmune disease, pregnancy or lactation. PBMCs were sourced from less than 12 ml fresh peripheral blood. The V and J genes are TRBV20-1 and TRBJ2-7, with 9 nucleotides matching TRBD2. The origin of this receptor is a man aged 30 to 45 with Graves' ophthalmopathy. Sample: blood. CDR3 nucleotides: TGCAGTGCCCCGACTAGCGGATTATACGAGCAGTACTTC. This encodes CSAPTSGLYEQYF.